The entry below describes one T cell receptor beta chain. The antigen it binds to is not known. Sequence at one end of the junction differs from germline and may be a read error. TCRbeta CDR3 regions were amplified from genomic DNA by means of the immunoSEQ Assay, a bias-controlled multiplex PCR. The study's processing was this. The number of nucleated cells in each sample was estimated from the amplification of reference gene primers within the assay. To quantify the absolute abundance of each unique TCRbeta CDR3 rearrangement, sequence reads were collapsed and filtered. Productive Simpson clonality was computed per sample as the square root of Simpson's diversity index over productive rearrangements. In its TCRdb copy, this immuneACCESS table keeps in-frame sequences only and misses some clones. Where compared with another copy, unresolved V genes explain less than half of these, and the others have no known cause. The DNA was the basis for D and trimming; V, J and clone size are from that table. The sample data list about 210,000 clones, and 80% to 90% of these were observed just once. In total, the top ten clones hold 0.72% of the sample.

The data stem from a study of blood T cell repertoires in COVID-19 (dated by TCRdb to about 2020). General notes on the study: The collaborator samples originated in the United States, Italy and Spain and spanned the acute and convalescent phases of COVID-19. The prospective study material was composed of cDNA or gDNA derived from T cells, B-cell-depleted T cells, or PBMCs. Subjects who had been exposed to COVID-19, were actively infected with it, or had recovered from it provided the deeply sampled blood TCRbeta repertoires that made up the dataset. The repertoires were released in a freely available public database meant as a resource for research on the immune response to SARS-CoV-2. The samples were drawn from two sources: the first 160 participants of the ongoing ImmuneRACE study, and 950 to 1,500 subjects contributed by 6 global collaborators. The sample metadata nearly always contained a de-identified subject ID, COVID-19 status, age in years and sex. HLA class I and class II types, where available, came from metadata supplied by the sample provider rather than from assay-based typing. Points the paper makes about the study in general: The quantity of clinical and demographic metadata differed by source and by participant and was supplied without curation.

Each collaborating institution followed its own protocols to collect whole blood in K2EDTA tubes. For TCRbeta analysis, collaborators shipped samples as frozen whole blood, isolated PBMCs, or DNA extracted from either of those sample types. The CDR3 sequence holds 12 residues, the cysteine and phenylalanine included. CDR3 DNA is the only sequence kept; it has 36 bases, read in frame from the first base. CDR1 SGHAT and CDR2 FQNNGV were looked up in the germline V gene. Sequences were obtained from peripheral blood. The sequence was collected from a man aged 35 to 55 with acute or convalescent COVID-19. This sequence uses TRBV11-2 and TRBJ2-7, and the D gene may be TRBD2, 5 bases matching. The DNA sequence follows: TGTGCCAGCAGCTTGCCGGGCTACGAGCTAGCTTTC. Translated, this is CASSLPGYELAF.